This T cell receptor (beta chain) was documented in a study of blood T cell repertoires in COVID-19. Study overall: Samples taken during acute and convalescent COVID-19 were collected in the United States, Italy and Spain.

In the original workflow: Reference gene primers were amplified, and this amplification served to estimate nucleated cell counts. Clones were sequenced by immunoSEQ multiplex PCR, and TCRdb holds only the in-frame ones, with some missing. V, J and clone size are those of that table, while D and trimming were read from the DNA. Of 200,000 to 250,000 clones detected, more than 75% appear once; the ten largest clones hold roughly 2%. This clone was seen once. Assignments of participants to cohorts depended upon their own reported clinical history. Donors in Cohort 3 counted as recovered after two negative PCRs, clearance, or symptom resolution. There are 14 residues in the CDR3. Trimming removed 0 bases at V and 5 bases at J, with 10 bases between. CDR1 and CDR2 (germline): MNHEY, SVGAGI.

The clonotype was recovered from a woman between 50 and 59 years old who had recovered from COVID-19. The sequencing input was PBMCs or T cells enriched from blood (not recorded which). V is TRBV6-5 and J is TRBJ1-2, with a tentative D call TRBD1 (6 bases). CDR3 amino acids: CASSYSPQGYGYTF. CDR3 DNA sequence: TGTGCCAGCAGTTACTCGCCCCAGGGGTATGGCTACACCTTC.